This record covers a single TCR beta chain. The sample originates from a study of blood T cell repertoires in COVID-19. Overall study: Samples of COVID-19 (acute and convalescent) were obtained from the United States, Italy and Spain.

Repertoires were generated with immunoSEQ multiplex PCR, while TCRdb's copy carries only in-frame clones and drops some. The sample shows a few hundred thousand clones, more than 80% of them seen only once. The germline V gene has CDR1 LNHDA and CDR2 SQIVND (reference sequence). Trimming removed 6 bases from V and 4 bases from J, with 12 bases in between. This CDR3 is built from 13 residues. The sample was peripheral blood. This sequence originates from a woman in her 50s with COVID-19, enrolled during active disease. The V and J genes are TRBV19 and TRBJ2-5; possibly TRBD2 for D (6 bases). The CDR3 loop reads CASRKGGVETQYF. Written as DNA, the CDR3 is TGTGCCAGTAGAAAGGGAGGAGTAGAGACCCAGTACTTC.